These T cell receptor beta chains were read from a single sample in a study of blood T cells in healthy people across ages. TCRdb passed the 5' RACE reads through MiXCR, listing each CDR3 protein once. Of hundreds of thousands of distinct CDR3 sequences listed, around 36% are singletons. The sample comprised blood. The receptors were sampled from a man between 18 and 35 years old in good health. Each CDR3 is given with its conserved first and last residue. Each record gives: V gene, CDR3 protein.

>TRBV6-6
CASSYLPYGYEQYF
>TRBV6-6
CASSRQDRFGDTIYF
>TRBV7-9
CASSRDRGWSPQHF
>TRBV12-3/TRBV12-4
CAIFTGLADTGELFF
>TRBV29-1
CSVVGRLATEAFF
>TRBV5-5
CASSPAMTVNYGYTF
>TRBV7-9
CASSPGSGNTGELFF
>TRBV12-3/TRBV12-4
CASSPVGLAGGYNEQYF
>TRBV7-9
CASSLVVGYIGQETQYF
>TRBV12-3/TRBV12-4
CASSFAGTNSPLHF
>TRBV6-2/TRBV6-3
CAGTITGLLSGYGYTF
>TRBV10-3
CAITGQGGGELFF
>TRBV6-5
CASSPLLAGVTGELFF
>TRBV5-1
CASSFETSTDSPLHF
>TRBV15
CATSRPISGANVLTF
>TRBV20-1
CSVNPSGVVSVETQYF
>TRBV27
CASSLFGADTQYF
>TRBV25-1
CASSYLGGYYTF
>TRBV5-1
CASRSALRGYQETQYF
>TRBV10-3
CAISDRAMLSTDTQYF
>TRBV27
CASSLSHRPDTQYF
>TRBV10-3
CAINQGLDVTDTQYF
>TRBV4-2
CASSQDPQEVYGYTF
>TRBV25-1
CASSEDGYAGDGQYF
>TRBV10-3
CAISESGQGTGANVLTF
>TRBV12-3/TRBV12-4
CASSVAGKENIQYF
>TRBV20-1
CSPSGGETQYF
>TRBV7-8
CASSQGGSRNQPQHF
>TRBV5-4
CASSLRGDEQFF
>TRBV4-1
CASSLPGGGGNIQYF
>TRBV20-1
CSAFSGVYEQYF
>TRBV16
CASSHKQGLSSYNEQFF
>TRBV10-3
CAISSRDQETQYF
>TRBV27
CASTPRRGAETGELFF
>TRBV5-5
CASSVLASSHSGANVLTF
>TRBV7-9
CASSPAPASRGTDTQYF
>TRBV6-2/TRBV6-3
CASSYSSVAGGPRSYNEQFF
>TRBV5-1
CASSLGDVGQPQHF
>TRBV2
CASSPGTSGDRQETQYF
>TRBV12-5
CASGPRDGSYEQYF
>TRBV20-1
CSATTGGNQPQHF
>TRBV7-2
CASSLERVYNSPLHF
>TRBV4-3
CASSQEPTGLGEQFF
>TRBV5-1
CASSPQGWDEQYF
>TRBV20-1
CSASSAGGEKLFF
>TRBV20-1
CSARDLGTRDASRVYERYF
>TRBV14
CASSRKSPRTGRAFF
>TRBV12-3/TRBV12-4
CASSLGGLSAKNIQYF
>TRBV5-1
CASSFQASGGTEAFF
>TRBV12-3/TRBV12-4
CASSPILAGGPDEQFF
>TRBV20-1
CSAPRGWPPNEKLFF
>TRBV12-3/TRBV12-4
CASSDTGDTQYF
>TRBV5-5
CASSLRPRGPGNNEQFF
>TRBV3-1
CASSRGWETVDNYGYTF